These 21 T cell receptor beta chains were all obtained from the same sample, sequenced in a study of a mutant IDH1 vaccine in newly diagnosed glioma. Antigen specificity for these receptors is unknown. The time point here: week 47, end of study. Alongside topical imiquimod, each dose of vaccine comprised 300 ug of mutant IDH1 20-mer peptide. The method was immunoSEQ multiplex PCR; TCRdb's version includes in-frame clones alone and lacks a portion of them. The repertoire includes 56,000 or so clones, roughly 75% of them detected once, and around 5% sits in the top ten. The sample in question was PBMCs, obtained from a glioma patient whose treatment included an IDH1 peptide vaccine. The receptors derive from a middle-aged man with glioma.

This chain connects TRBV4-3 to TRBJ2-2; TRBD2 aligns across 8 bases. Germline trimming cut 1 base from V and 3 bases from J; bases unmatched to any gene: 4. This CDR3 is 16 amino acids long. Germline assignment: CDR1 LGHNA and CDR2 YSLEER. CDR3 bases: TGCGCCAGCAGCCAAGTTACGGGGGGGGACACCGGGGAGCTGTTTTTT. As protein: CASSQVTGGDTGELFF.

The chain uses TRBV29-1 and TRBJ1-3; TRBD1 might be the D (6 bases). Trimming shortened V by 7 bases and J by 0 bases, and 10 bases separated the two germline ends. Per the germline V gene, CDR1 is SQVTM and CDR2 is ANQGSEA. The CDR3 totals 13 residues. CDR3 amino acids: CSAQTGSGNTIYF. As DNA, the CDR3 is TGCAGCGCCCAGACAGGCTCTGGAAACACCATATATTTT.

This clone was observed once. This rearrangement joins TRBV6-5 to TRBJ2-1; maybe TRBD2 (5 bases). Trimming left V 8 bases short and J 0 bases short, with 8 bases between. The length of the CDR3 is 13 residues. The germline V gene has CDR1 MNHEY and CDR2 SVGAGI. In nucleotides, the CDR3 is TGTGCCAGCGCGAGCGGCTCCTACAATGAGCAGTTCTTC. As protein: CASASGSYNEQFF.

The chain uses TRBV18 and TRBJ2-7; 8 bases align to TRBD1. This CDR3 region has 12 residues. J lost 8 bases, V lost 6 bases, and 6 bases had no gene match. CDR1 is KGHSH, CDR2 LQKENI, per germline. CDR3 sequence: CASSEDRVQQYF. In nucleotides, the CDR3 is TGTGCCAGCTCGGAGGACAGGGTCCAGCAGTACTTC.

CDR3 loop: CASSQINRGGGSPLHF. The CDR3, as DNA: TGCGCCAGCAGCCAAATTAACAGGGGAGGCGGATCACCCCTCCACTTT. This chain uses TRBV4-1 with TRBJ1-6; 7 positions match TRBD1. V shed 2 bases and J 10 bases; nucleotides not matched to a gene: 11. Germline V gives CDR1 MGHRA, CDR2 YSYEKL. CDR3 length: 16 residues.

The chain joins TRBV7-2 to TRBJ2-3; tentatively, D is TRBD2 (7 bases). The length of the CDR3 is 15 residues. The germline V gene encodes CDR1 SGHTA and CDR2 FQGNSA. The V gene lost 1 base and the J gene lost 3 bases, with 11 bases spanning the gap. This CDR3 reads CASSLGGGATDTQYF. CDR3 coding DNA: TGTGCCAGCAGCTTAGGAGGGGGGGCAACAGATACGCAGTATTTT.

The chain has TRBV5-1 and TRBJ2-3, with D unclear. CDR1 and CDR2 from the germline V gene are SGHRS and YFSETQ. The CDR3 length is 14 residues. The V end was cut by 4 bases, the J end by 1 base, with 10 bases between. The DNA for the CDR3 is TGCGCCAGCAGCCGAGCCGACGGCACAGATACGCAGTATTTT. It yields the protein CASSRADGTDTQYF. The whole variable domain, filled in from reference TRBV5-1 and TRBJ2-3, reads KAGVTQTPRYLIKTRGQQVTLSCSPISGHRSVSWYQQTPGQGLQFLFEYFSETQRNKGNFPGRFSGRQFSNSRSEMNVSTLELGDSALYLCASSRADGTDTQYFGPGTRLTVL.

CDR3 amino acids: CASSFAGLSTDTQYF. As DNA, the CDR3 is TGTGCCAGCAGCTTTGCGGGCCTCAGCACAGATACGCAGTATTTT. The chain employs TRBV7-8 and TRBJ2-3, with D maybe TRBD2 (5 bases). V shed 3 bases and J shed 0 bases, with 10 bases lying between them. Germline CDR1 and CDR2: SGHVS and FQNEAQ. This CDR3 has 15 residues.

The chain combines TRBV2 with TRBJ2-7, with 11 bases matching TRBD2. CDR1 is SNHLY and CDR2 is FYNNEI in the germline V gene. The V segment lost 6 bases and the J segment 6 bases; nucleotides outside the gene matches: 10. The CDR3 is made up of 15 amino acids. The CDR3 sequence is CASRSRLAGTLEQYF. The CDR3 DNA sequence: TGTGCCAGCAGGTCCCGACTAGCGGGGACCCTCGAGCAGTACTTC.

The chain is built from TRBV14 and TRBJ1-1; the D is unclear. V shed 4 bases and J shed 1 base, with 10 bases lying between them. Germline values: CDR1 SGHDN, CDR2 FVKESK. The CDR3 extends over 14 amino acids. The CDR3, as DNA: TGTGCCAGCAGCCTAAAGCCCGGGAACACTGAAGCTTTCTTT. Amino acids: CASSLKPGNTEAFF. Variable domain in full (rest from reference TRBV14 and TRBJ1-1): EAGVTQFPSHSVIEKGQTVTLRCDPISGHDNLYWYRRVMGKEIKFLLHFVKESKQDESGMPNNRFLAERTGGTYSTLKVQPAELEDSGVYFCASSLKPGNTEAFFGQGTRLTVV.

V usage is TRBV20-1 and J usage is TRBJ2-4, with a weak D call TRBD1 (6 bases). Germline values: CDR1 DFQATT, CDR2 SNEGSKA (reference sequence). The V gene lost 5 bases and the J gene lost 10 bases, with 12 bases spanning the gap. The CDR3 covers 11 residues. This chain's CDR3 is CSAPQGTIQYF. The CDR3, as DNA: TGCAGTGCTCCACAGGGAACGATTCAGTACTTC.

The chain employs TRBV6-5 and TRBJ2-5; tentative D call: TRBD1 (6 bases). Deletions cut 0 bases from V and 5 bases from J, with 16 bases between. This CDR3 has 16 residues. CDR1 and CDR2 (germline): MNHEY, SVGAGI. Here the CDR3 reads CASSYSGQKEGETQYF. CDR3 bases: TGTGCCAGCAGTTACTCGGGACAAAAAGAAGGGGAGACCCAGTACTTC.

The V call is TRBV27, the J call TRBJ2-7; possibly TRBD1 for D (6 bases). Trimming pared 6 bases from V and 0 bases from J, leaving 12 bases between. Germline V gene data show CDR1 as MNHEY and CDR2 as SMNVEV (reference sequence). The CDR3 has 14 residues. The CDR3 sequence is CASSSPRGSYEQYF. The CDR3 DNA reads as TGTGCCAGCAGCTCCCCCAGGGGCTCCTACGAGCAGTACTTC.

The J gene is TRBJ1-3, the V gene TRBV30; D may be TRBD1 (5 bases). This CDR3 is built from 12 residues. Germline assignment: CDR1 GTSNPN and CDR2 SVGIG (reference sequence). V lost 7 bases to trimming and J lost 0 bases, with 7 bases between them. CDR3 in DNA: TGTGCCTCCGGACACTCTGGAAACACCATATATTTT. Encoded protein: CASGHSGNTIYF.

V is TRBV4-1 and J is TRBJ2-7; TRBD2 agrees at 7 bases. V lost 4 bases, J lost 1 base, and 13 bases stayed unmatched. The CDR3 loop spans 17 amino acids. Germline assignment: CDR1 MGHRA and CDR2 YSYEKL. The CDR3 reads CASSPIGEASGSYEQYF. The CDR3 bases are TGCGCCAGCAGCCCCATCGGGGAGGCTAGCGGTTCCTACGAGCAGTACTTC.

The J gene is TRBJ1-2, the V gene TRBV6-5; TRBD1 matches at 8 bases. After removal of 9 bases from V and 3 bases from J, the junction contained 6 bases not matched to a gene. Looked up from germline, CDR1 is MNHEY and CDR2 is SVGAGI. This CDR3 has 13 residues. The CDR3 protein is CASGQGIDYGYTF. The DNA for the CDR3 is TGTGCCAGTGGACAGGGAATAGACTATGGCTACACCTTC.

The rearrangement links TRBV6-5 to TRBJ1-4; D is possibly TRBD1 (5 bases). From germline, CDR1 is MNHEY and CDR2 SVGAGI. V shed 4 bases and J shed 7 bases, with 13 bases lying between them. This CDR3 spans 14 amino acids. The chain's CDR3 is CASSLVQRGEKLFF. DNA for the CDR3: TGTGCCAGCAGTTTGGTCCAGAGGGGTGAAAAACTGTTTTTT.

This chain connects TRBV2 to TRBJ2-7; D not certain. Looked up from germline, CDR1 is SNHLY and CDR2 is FYNNEI. Trimming shortened V by 2 bases and J by 6 bases, and 5 bases separated the two germline ends. This CDR3 has 11 residues. Here the CDR3 reads CASSELGEQYF. In DNA, the CDR3 is TGTGCCAGCAGTGAATTAGGCGAGCAGTACTTC. Full variable domain (remainder filled in from reference TRBV2 and TRBJ2-7): EPEVTQTPSHQVTQMGQEVILRCVPISNHLYFYWYRQILGQKVEFLVSFYNNEISEKSEIFDDQFSVERPDGSNFTLKIRSTKLEDSAMYFCASSELGEQYFGPGTRLTVT.

V is TRBV29-1 and J is TRBJ2-6; D possibly corresponds to TRBD2 (6 bases). Germline CDR1 is SQVTM and CDR2 is ANQGSEA. The CDR3 totals 16 residues. V shed 4 bases and J shed 0 bases, with 13 bases lying between them. CDR3 amino acids: CSVVWYGSSGANVLTF. The CDR3 DNA reads TGCAGCGTTGTGTGGTACGGGAGCTCTGGGGCCAACGTCCTGACTTTC.

The DNA of the CDR3 is TGTGCCACCAGCCGAGGGACAACGGTAGCGGAGACCCAGTACTTC. Encoded protein: CATSRGTTVAETQYF. This chain joins TRBV15 and TRBJ2-5; a possible D gene is TRBD1 (6 bases). Germline V gene data show CDR1 as LNHNV and CDR2 as YYDKDF (reference sequence). This CDR3 comprises 15 residues. V shed 5 bases and J shed 5 bases, with 18 bases lying between them.

This clone was seen once. This chain uses TRBV9 with TRBJ1-3, with a tentative D call TRBD1 (5 bases). CDR1 is SGDLS and CDR2 is YYNGEE in the germline V gene. This CDR3 is 17 amino acids long. The V and J ends lost 0 bases and 0 bases respectively, with 13 bases between them. CDR3 DNA: TGTGCCAGCAGCGTAGAGGCAGGGAGTATCTCTGGAAACACCATATATTTT. Translation: CASSVEAGSISGNTIYF.